This TCR beta chain was found in a study of Ad26.COV2.S vaccination and SARS-CoV-2 variants (dated by TCRdb to the early 2020s). Concerning the study at large: Vaccine-arm donors came from COV1001, a multicentre, randomized, double-blind, placebo-controlled phase I-IIa trial of Ad26.COV2.S in healthy adults. Ad26.COV2.S was given intramuscularly at 5x10^10 or 1x10^11 viral particles, as a single shot or as two shots 56 days apart. Investigators did not know the trial group allocation while performing experiments and assessing outcomes. Trial participants were randomized into five groups of five, in which low-dose or high-dose Ad26.COV2.S was given once or twice, or placebo was given on both occasions. The TCR-sequenced set comprised approximately 30 samples: about 19 Ad26.COV2.S vaccine recipients, 5 placebo recipients and 8 SARS-CoV-2 convalescent individuals. Sequencing of the TCRbeta repertoire served to evaluate the specificity and breadth of SARS-CoV-2-reactive T cell receptors following Ad26.COV2.S vaccination.

Broader findings and caveats from the paper: Spike-specific TCR breadth was higher in Ad26.COV2.S recipients than in placebo recipients (P = 0.0014). Vaccine and placebo recipients had similar non-spike TCR breadth, a finding consistent with the vaccine containing only spike. Substantial breadth of spike-specific CD8+ and CD4+ T cell responses was reported after vaccination. The authors noted that the TCR breadth and depth analyses may have underestimated total T cell responses. The study was not powered for comparison of responses between vaccine doses or regimens.

Points on this clone: Its antigen is not yet known. There are no base qualities to consult, and no much larger clone falls within one base.

TCRbeta CDR3 regions were sequenced with the immunoSEQ Assay. After extraction, genomic DNA underwent amplification by bias-controlled multiplex PCR, followed by high-throughput sequencing. Per the original workflow: To quantify the absolute abundance of every unique TCRbeta CDR3 region, sequences were collapsed and filtered. T cell fraction was estimated by normalizing TCRbeta template counts to usable DNA, with usable DNA measured through amplification of reference genes found in all nucleated cells. Repertoire TCRs were annotated as SARS-CoV-2-specific by exact matching of V gene, CDR3 amino acid sequence and J gene to a known reactive TCR set. The reference SARS-CoV-2 TCR set was obtained from MIRA and was filtered for enrichment in COVID-19-positive ImmuneCODE repertoires, whereby public or cross-reactive TCRs were removed. Using the MIRA antigens, annotated TCRs were further analysed by specific ORF or by position within an ORF. Depth was the summed frequency of annotated unique rearrangements, while breadth was defined as annotated unique rearrangements over total unique productive rearrangements. Two-sided Wilcoxon rank-sum tests were used to compare TCR breadth between groups. TCRdb took this table from immuneACCESS and kept in-frame rearrangements with V and J called. Such tables lack part of the clones; where checked against another copy, unresolved V genes explain under half of the gap, and the rest is unexplained. V and J calls and clone size are given by that table; D and trimming were obtained from the DNA. The sample table contains 430,000 or so clones; only one count was recorded for 80% to 95% of them. Approximately 12% of the sample lies in the top ten.

The treatment or condition label here, explained by the study, means: roughly 20 received Ad26.COV2.S at low or high dose, single or two shots; several received placebo; per-sample allocation not given. Repertoires of vaccine and placebo recipients were sequenced from samples taken on day 63 after the first injection. Between 29 July and 7 August 2020, Cohort 1b enrolled 25 adults aged 18-55 years at one site in Boston, USA. Ad26.COV2.S was a replication-incompetent adenovirus type 26 vector expressing a prefusion-stabilized SARS-CoV-2 spike protein from the original Wuhan strain. Here V drops 4 bases and J drops 4 bases, and the junction holds 9 bases not matched to any gene. There are 15 amino acids in the CDR3, from cysteine to phenylalanine inclusive. Only the CDR3 part of the read is kept: 45 bases, read in frame from the first base. CDR1 is given as SGHNT and CDR2 as YYREEE, both from the germline V gene (reference sequence).

The specimen comprised peripheral blood, sampled in a trial of Ad26.COV2.S vaccine versus placebo. Recombination joined TRBV5-4 with TRBJ1-2; 8 junctional bases match TRBD1. This receptor was identified in a person aged 18-60 years who received the Ad26.COV2.S COVID-19 vaccine or a placebo. The DNA sequence follows: TGTGCCAGCAGCCTAGACAGGGGTCGTATCTATGGCTACACCTTC. The encoded protein is CASSLDRGRIYGYTF.